Listed here is a single TCR beta chain. The target antigen is unknown. One junction end does not reproduce the germline sequence, and a read error may be involved. Donors counted as nominally healthy when sampled, yet unrecorded immune exposures were likely. These data are taken from a study of cytomegalovirus exposure and HLA in healthy donors. The PCR ran on 60 Vbeta and 13 Jbeta primers. Here immunoSEQ multiplex PCR was the method, and the copy in TCRdb shows in-frame clones only, minus some. The table records about 190,000 clones, around 86% of them present only once. The CDR3 is 16 amino acids. The germline V gene encodes CDR1 LNHDA and CDR2 SQIVND (reference sequence). Points from the study as a whole: Sequence variants that were highly shared formed a cluster that was likely a sequencing artifact. There were some 150 TCR beta chains listed as cytomegalovirus-associated.

This TCR was recovered from a man aged 25-40 years in good health and CMV-seronegative. V is TRBV19 and J is TRBJ2-6; D ambiguous. The sequencing input was PBMCs. CDR3 in DNA: TGTGCCAGTAGTATCAGCCACCCCGGATGGGCCAACGGCCTGACTTTC. Its translation: CASSISHPGWANGLTF.